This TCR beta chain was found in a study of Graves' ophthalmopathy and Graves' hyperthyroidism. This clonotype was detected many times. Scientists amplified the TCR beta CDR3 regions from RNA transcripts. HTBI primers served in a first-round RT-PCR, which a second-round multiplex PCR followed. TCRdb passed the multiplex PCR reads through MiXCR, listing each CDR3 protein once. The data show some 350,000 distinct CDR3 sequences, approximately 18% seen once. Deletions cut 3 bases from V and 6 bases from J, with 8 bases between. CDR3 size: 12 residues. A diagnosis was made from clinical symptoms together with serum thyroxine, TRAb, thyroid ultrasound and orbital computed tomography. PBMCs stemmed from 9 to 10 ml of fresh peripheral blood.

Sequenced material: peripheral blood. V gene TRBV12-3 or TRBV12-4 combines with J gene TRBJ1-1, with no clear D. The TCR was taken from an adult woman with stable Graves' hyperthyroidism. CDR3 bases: TGTGCCAGCAGTTTCAGCGGACCTGAAGCTTTCTTT. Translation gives CASSFSGPEAFF.